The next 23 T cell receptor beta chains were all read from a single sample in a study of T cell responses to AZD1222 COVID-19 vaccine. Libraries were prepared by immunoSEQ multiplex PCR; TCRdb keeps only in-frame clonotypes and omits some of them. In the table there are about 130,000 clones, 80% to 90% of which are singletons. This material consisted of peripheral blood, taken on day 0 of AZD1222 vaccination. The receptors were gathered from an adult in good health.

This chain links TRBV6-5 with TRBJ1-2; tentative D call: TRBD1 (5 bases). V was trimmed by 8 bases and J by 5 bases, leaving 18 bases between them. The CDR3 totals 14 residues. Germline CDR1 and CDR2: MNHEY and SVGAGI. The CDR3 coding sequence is TGTGCCAGCTCCCCGGGGGATCTAGGGTATGGCTACACCTTC. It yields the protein CASSPGDLGYGYTF.

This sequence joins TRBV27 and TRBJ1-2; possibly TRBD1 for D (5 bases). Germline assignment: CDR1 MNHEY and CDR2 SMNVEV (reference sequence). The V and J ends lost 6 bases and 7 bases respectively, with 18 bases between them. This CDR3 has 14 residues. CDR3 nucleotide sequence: TGTGCCAGCAGATTGAGGGGTAAGAACGGTGGCTACACCTTC. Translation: CASRLRGKNGGYTF.

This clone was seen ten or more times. The CDR3 bases are TGTGCCAGCAGTTTGTCCATTGCCGAGCAGTACTTC. This codes for CASSLSIAEQYF. J is TRBJ2-7 and V is TRBV28; D ambiguous. Germline CDR1 and CDR2: MDHEN and SYDVKM. The CDR3 length is 12 residues. V was pared by 3 bases and J by 6 bases, with 9 bases between.

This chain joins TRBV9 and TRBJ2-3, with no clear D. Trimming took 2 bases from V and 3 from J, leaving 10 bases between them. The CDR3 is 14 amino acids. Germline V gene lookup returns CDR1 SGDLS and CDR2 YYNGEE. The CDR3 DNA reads TGTGCCAGCAGCGTGATCGGCAGTACAGATACGCAGTATTTT. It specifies CASSVIGSTDTQYF.

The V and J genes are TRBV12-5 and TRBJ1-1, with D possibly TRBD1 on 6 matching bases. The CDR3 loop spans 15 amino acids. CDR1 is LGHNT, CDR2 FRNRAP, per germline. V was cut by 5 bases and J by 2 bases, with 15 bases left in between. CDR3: CASGAGTTFNTEAFF. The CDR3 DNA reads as TGTGCTAGTGGTGCCGGGACAACATTTAACACTGAAGCTTTCTTT. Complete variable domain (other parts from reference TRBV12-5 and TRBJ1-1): DARVTQTPRHKVTEMGQEVTMRCQPILGHNTVFWYRQTMMQGLELLAYFRNRAPLDDSGMPKDRFSAEMPDATLATLKIQPSEPRDSAVYFCASGAGTTFNTEAFFGQGTRLTVV.

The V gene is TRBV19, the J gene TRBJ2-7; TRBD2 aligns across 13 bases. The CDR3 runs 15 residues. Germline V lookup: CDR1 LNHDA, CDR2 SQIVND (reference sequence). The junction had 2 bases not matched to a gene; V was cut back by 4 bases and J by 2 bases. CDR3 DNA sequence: TGTGCCAGTAGTACTGGACTAGCGGGGGCCTACGAGCAGTACTTC. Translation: CASSTGLAGAYEQYF.

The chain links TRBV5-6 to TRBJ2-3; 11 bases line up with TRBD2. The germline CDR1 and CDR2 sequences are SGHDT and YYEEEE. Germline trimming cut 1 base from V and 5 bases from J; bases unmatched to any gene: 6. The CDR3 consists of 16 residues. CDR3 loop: CASSLMRLAGGDTQYF. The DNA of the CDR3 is TGTGCCAGCAGCTTGATGAGGCTAGCGGGAGGAGATACGCAGTATTTT.

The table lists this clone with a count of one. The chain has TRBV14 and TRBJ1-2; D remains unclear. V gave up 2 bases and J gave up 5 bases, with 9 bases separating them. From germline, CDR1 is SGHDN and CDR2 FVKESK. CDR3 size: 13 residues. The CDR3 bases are TGTGCCAGCAGCCAAAAACAGTCATATGGCTACACCTTC. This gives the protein CASSQKQSYGYTF.

CDR3 sequence reads: CASSQDLTGGSQHF. CDR3 in DNA: TGCGCCAGCAGCCAAGATCTGACAGGGGGTTCCCAGCATTTT. The J gene is TRBJ1-5, the V gene TRBV4-3, with 9 bases aligning to TRBD1. The germline gives CDR1 LGHNA, CDR2 YSLEER. The CDR3 has 14 residues. Losses at the gene ends were 0 bases for V and 11 bases for J; bases not matched to a gene: 5.

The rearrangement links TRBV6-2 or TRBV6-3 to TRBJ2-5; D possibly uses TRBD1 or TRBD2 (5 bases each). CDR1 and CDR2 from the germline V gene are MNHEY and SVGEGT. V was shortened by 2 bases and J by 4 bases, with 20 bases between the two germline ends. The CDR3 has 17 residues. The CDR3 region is CASSYALPGPRRETQYF. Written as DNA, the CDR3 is TGTGCCAGCAGTTACGCGCTTCCGGGACCTAGAAGAGAGACCCAGTACTTC.

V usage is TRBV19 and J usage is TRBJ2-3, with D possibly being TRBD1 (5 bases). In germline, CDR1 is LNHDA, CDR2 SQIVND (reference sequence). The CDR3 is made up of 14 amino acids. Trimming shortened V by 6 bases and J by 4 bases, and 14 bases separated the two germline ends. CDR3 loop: CASSGPGPPDTQYF. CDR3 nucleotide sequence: TGTGCCAGTAGCGGACCAGGGCCCCCAGATACGCAGTATTTT.

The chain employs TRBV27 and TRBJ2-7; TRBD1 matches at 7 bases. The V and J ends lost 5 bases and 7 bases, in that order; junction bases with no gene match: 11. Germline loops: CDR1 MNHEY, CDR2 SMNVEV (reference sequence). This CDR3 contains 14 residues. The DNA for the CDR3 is TGTGCCAGCAGTCTGGGGACAGCCCTTGGGGAGCAGTACTTC. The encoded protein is CASSLGTALGEQYF.

CDR3 bases: TGTGCCAGCAGTCCGACTAGCGGGGGTTCGGAGACCCAGTACTTC. Protein sequence: CASSPTSGGSETQYF. This chain joins TRBV6-5 and TRBJ2-5; TRBD2 agrees at 12 bases. V lost 5 bases, J lost 5 bases, and 6 bases stayed unmatched. Per the germline V gene, CDR1 is MNHEY and CDR2 is SVGAGI. The CDR3 is 15 residues long.

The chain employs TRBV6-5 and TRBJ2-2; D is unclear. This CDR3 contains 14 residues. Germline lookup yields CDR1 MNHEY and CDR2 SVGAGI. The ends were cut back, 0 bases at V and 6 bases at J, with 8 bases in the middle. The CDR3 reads CASSYSGFSGELFF. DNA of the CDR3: TGTGCCAGCAGTTACTCCGGGTTCTCCGGGGAGCTGTTTTTT.

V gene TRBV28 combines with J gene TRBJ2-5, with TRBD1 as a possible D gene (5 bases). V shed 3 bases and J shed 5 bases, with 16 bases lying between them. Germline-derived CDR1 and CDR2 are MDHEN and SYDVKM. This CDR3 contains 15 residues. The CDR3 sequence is CASSFVARGGETQYF. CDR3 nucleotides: TGTGCCAGCAGTTTTGTTGCAAGGGGTGGGGAGACCCAGTACTTC.

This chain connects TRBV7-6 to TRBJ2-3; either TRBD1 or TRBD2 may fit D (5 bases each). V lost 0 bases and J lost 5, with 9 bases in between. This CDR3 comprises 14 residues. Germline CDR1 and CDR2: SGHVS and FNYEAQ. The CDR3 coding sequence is TGTGCCAGCAGCTTAGCCTTGGGGGAAGATACGCAGTATTTT. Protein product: CASSLALGEDTQYF.

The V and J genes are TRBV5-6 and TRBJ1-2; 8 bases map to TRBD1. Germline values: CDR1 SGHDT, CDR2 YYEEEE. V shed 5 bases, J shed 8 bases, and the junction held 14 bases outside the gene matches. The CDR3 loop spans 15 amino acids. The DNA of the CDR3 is TGTGCCAGCAGGCGTGACAGGGGCGGGCGAGAAGGCTACACCTTC. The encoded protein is CASRRDRGGREGYTF.

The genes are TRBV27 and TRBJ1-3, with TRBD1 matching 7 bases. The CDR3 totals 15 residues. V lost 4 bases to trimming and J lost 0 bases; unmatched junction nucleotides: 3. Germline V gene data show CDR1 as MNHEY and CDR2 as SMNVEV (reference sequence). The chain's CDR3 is CASSWTGSSGNTIYF. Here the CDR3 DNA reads TGTGCCAGCAGTTGGACAGGCAGCTCTGGAAACACCATATATTTT.

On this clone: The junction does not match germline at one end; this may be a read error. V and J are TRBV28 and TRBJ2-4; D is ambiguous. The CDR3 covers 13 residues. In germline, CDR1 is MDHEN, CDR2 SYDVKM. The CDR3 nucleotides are TGTGCCAGCAGCTCCCCCCCAGGCTATAGTTCGGACTTC. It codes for CASSSPPGYSSDF.

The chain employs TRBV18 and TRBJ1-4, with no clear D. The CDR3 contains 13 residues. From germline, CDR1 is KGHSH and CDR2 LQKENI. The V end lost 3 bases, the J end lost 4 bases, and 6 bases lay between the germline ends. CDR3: CASSPQSNEKLFF. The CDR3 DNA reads TGTGCCAGCTCACCTCAGAGTAATGAAAAACTGTTTTTT.

CDR3 region: CAISESGGVVESSYNEQFF. DNA of the CDR3: TGTGCCATCAGTGAGTCAGGGGGAGTGGTTGAAAGCTCCTACAATGAGCAGTTCTTC. The chain joins TRBV10-3 to TRBJ2-1; TRBD1 might be the D (6 bases). Germline loops: CDR1 ENHRY, CDR2 SYGVKD. CDR3 length equals 19 residues. V dropped 0 bases and J dropped 0 bases, with 18 bases sitting between them.

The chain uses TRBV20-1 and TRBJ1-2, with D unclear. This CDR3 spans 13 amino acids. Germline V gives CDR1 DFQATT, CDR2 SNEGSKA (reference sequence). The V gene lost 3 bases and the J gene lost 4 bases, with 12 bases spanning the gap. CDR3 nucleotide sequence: TGCAGTGCTAGTTTGGGCACCGCCTATGGCTACACCTTC. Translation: CSASLGTAYGYTF.

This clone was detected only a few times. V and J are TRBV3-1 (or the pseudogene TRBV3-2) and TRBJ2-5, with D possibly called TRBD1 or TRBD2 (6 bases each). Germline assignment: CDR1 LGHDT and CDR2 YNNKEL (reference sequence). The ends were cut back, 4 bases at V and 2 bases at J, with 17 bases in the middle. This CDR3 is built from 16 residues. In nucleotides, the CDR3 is TGTGCCAGCAGCCCTGGGACGGGGGCTTGGCAAGAGACCCAGTACTTC. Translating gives CASSPGTGAWQETQYF.